This TCR beta chain was sequenced in a study of T-cell memory formation after mild COVID-19. A few counts support this clonotype. TCRdb reprocessed the 5' RACE reads with MiXCR, giving one entry per CDR3 protein. The sample lists fewer than 700,000 distinct CDR3 sequences, less than 25% occurring once. With 5 bases clipped from V and 8 bases from J, the junction kept 12 bases outside the gene matches. CDR3 size: 15 residues. V is TRBV12-3 or TRBV12-4 and J is TRBJ1-2, with TRBD1 matching 9 bases. The receptor was isolated from an adult woman who had mild COVID-19 (a few samples of this study predate the infection). Cell type and time point are not known. The sequencing sample was made of PBMCs or a T cell subset sorted from them (not recorded which). The CDR3 DNA reads TGTGCCAGCAGTCCGATGGGACAGGGCTTTCGGGGCTACACCTTC. This codes for CASSPMGQGFRGYTF.